What follows describes a single T cell receptor beta chain. Its cognate antigen is unknown. This entry belongs to a study of T-cell memory formation after mild COVID-19. The authors produced TCR alpha and TCR beta cDNA libraries with sample barcodes and UMIs by 5'RACE using constant-segment primers. Via MiXCR, TCRdb re-called the 5' RACE reads, giving one row per CDR3 protein. The table includes 350,000 to 500,000 distinct CDR3 sequences, under 25% detected once. V lost 6 bases, J lost 9 bases, and 7 bases stayed unmatched. There are 12 residues in the CDR3. The germline V gene has CDR1 DFQATT and CDR2 SNEGSKA (reference sequence). Whole-study results and caveats: CD4/CD8 balance held among clones contracting day 15 to 85, and later expanders leaned CD4+. CD4+ contracting clones were mainly CM and EM; CD8+ ones, EMRA. That cross-reactive memory joined was suggested by some responding clones appearing in pre-infection memory.

The sequence was obtained from an adult woman who had mild COVID-19 (a few samples of this study predate the infection). Cell type and time point are not known. What was sequenced was PBMCs or a T cell subset sorted from them (not recorded which). The chain uses TRBV20-1 and TRBJ1-1; 10 positions match TRBD1. CDR3 protein: CSATRQGAQAFF. CDR3 DNA sequence: TGCAGTGCAACCCGACAGGGGGCGCAAGCTTTCTTT.